This T cell receptor beta chain was observed in a study of T cell responses to AZD1222 COVID-19 vaccine. Trimming took 2 bases from V and 0 from J; bases not matched to a gene: 5. Germline loops: CDR1 ENHRY, CDR2 SYGVKD. The CDR3 is made up of 16 amino acids. TCRdb's table, derived via immunoSEQ multiplex PCR, lists solely in-frame clones and lacks some. Of 90,000 to 150,000 clones in the sample, roughly 87% are singletons; the top ten hold approximately 10%. This clone appeared a single time. The antigen remains undetermined. Overall study findings and caveats: Two doses of AZD1222 preceded a rise in Spike-specific TCR breadth and depth. It should be noted that donors were predominantly white British and more often female, and clonal diversity was possibly underestimated. Only 6 or 7 AZD1222 recipients tested seropositive at baseline. Scientists sampled the repertoires only once the peak T cell response had passed.

The V call is TRBV10-3, the J call TRBJ2-5, with 8 positions matching TRBD2. The sequences come from peripheral blood, collected on day 0 of AZD1222 vaccination. This clonotype was sampled from an adult in good health. CDR3 in DNA: TGTGCCATCAGTGAGCCGGGAGGGCCCTACCAAGAGACCCAGTACTTC. This codes for CAISEPGGPYQETQYF.